These T cell receptor beta chains were read from a single sample in a study of blood T cell repertoires in COVID-19. Data came from immunoSEQ multiplex PCR; TCRdb stores just in-frame clones and leaves some out. The sample lists approximately 55,000 clones, around 90% occurring once. The sample consisted of peripheral blood. The receptor source for this set is a middle-aged man with active COVID-19. Each CDR3 is given with its conserved first and last residue. The D gene is left open where the match is weak. Clone size, where shown, is once, few, many, or a class for clones that have expanded.

size | J | V | D | CDR3 | DNA
once | TRBJ2-3 | TRBV7-2 | TRBD2 | CASSTQSGGRSDTQYF | TGTGCCAGCAGCACCCAATCGGGGGGGCGATCAGATACGCAGTATTTT
once | TRBJ1-2 | TRBV4-1 | NA | CASSQGGSRYGYTF | TGCGCCAGCAGCCAAGGGGGCAGCCGCTATGGCTACACCTTC
NA | TRBJ1-1 | TRBV25-1 | NA | CASSEFSEAFF | TGTGCCAGCAGTGAATTTAGTGAGGCTTTCTTT
NA | TRBJ2-6 | TRBV5-1 | NA | CASSLVPGFPGANVLTF | TGCGCCAGCAGCTTGGTTCCAGGGTTCCCTGGGGCCAACGTCCTGACTTTC
NA | TRBJ2-6 | TRBV18 | TRBD1 | CASSPSGQGHSGANVLTF | TGTGCCAGCTCACCAAGTGGACAGGGACACTCTGGGGCCAACGTCCTGACTTTC
NA | TRBJ1-3 | TRBV29-1 | NA | CSGTGHSGNTIYF | TGCAGCGGCACAGGGCACTCTGGAAACACCATATATTTT
NA | TRBJ2-3 | TRBV7-9 | NA | CASSDSGTQYF | TGTGCCAGCAGCGATTCCGGTACGCAGTATTTT
few | TRBJ2-7 | TRBV9 | NA | CASSRAGGAGEQYF | TGTGCCAGCAGCAGAGCTGGGGGGGCGGGCGAGCAGTACTTC
NA | TRBJ2-5 | TRBV7-2 | NA | CASSLGLMNGETQYF | TGTGCCAGCAGCCTAGGACTGATGAACGGAGAGACCCAGTACTTC
NA | TRBJ2-3 | TRBV4-3 | TRBD2 | CASSPGLAGGNLRDTQYF | TGCGCCAGCAGCCCTGGACTAGCGGGGGGCAACCTTAGGGATACGCAGTATTTT